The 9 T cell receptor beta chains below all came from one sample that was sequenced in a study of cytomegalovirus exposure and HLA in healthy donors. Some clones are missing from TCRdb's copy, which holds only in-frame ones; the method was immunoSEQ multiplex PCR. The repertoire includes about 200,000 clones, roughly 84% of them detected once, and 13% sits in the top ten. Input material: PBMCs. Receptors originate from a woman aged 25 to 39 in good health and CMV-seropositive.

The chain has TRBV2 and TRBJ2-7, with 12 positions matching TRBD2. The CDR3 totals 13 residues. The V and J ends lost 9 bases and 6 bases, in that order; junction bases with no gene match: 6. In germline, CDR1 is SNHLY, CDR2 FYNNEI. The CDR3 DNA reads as TGTGCCAGTCGACTAGCGGGAGCCCCCGAGCAGTACTTC. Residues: CASRLAGAPEQYF.

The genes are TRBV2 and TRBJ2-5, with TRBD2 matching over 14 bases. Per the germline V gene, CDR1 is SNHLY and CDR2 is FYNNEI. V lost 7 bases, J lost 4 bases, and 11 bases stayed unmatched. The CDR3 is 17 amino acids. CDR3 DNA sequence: TGTGCCAGCAAGGGACTAGCGGGAGAGGAGCGGGGAGAGACCCAGTACTTC. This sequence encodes CASKGLAGEERGETQYF.

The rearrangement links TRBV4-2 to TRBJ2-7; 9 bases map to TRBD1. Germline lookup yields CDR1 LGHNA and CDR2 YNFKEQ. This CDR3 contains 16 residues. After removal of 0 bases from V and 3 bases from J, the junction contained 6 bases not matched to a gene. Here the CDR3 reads CASSQELGTGLYEQYF. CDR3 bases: TGTGCCAGCAGCCAAGAATTAGGGACAGGGCTCTACGAGCAGTACTTC.

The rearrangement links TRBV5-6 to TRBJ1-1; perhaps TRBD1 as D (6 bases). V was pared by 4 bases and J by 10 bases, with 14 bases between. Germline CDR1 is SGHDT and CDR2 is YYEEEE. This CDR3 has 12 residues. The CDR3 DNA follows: TGTGCCAGCAGCGAGCAGGGGTGGGTAGCTTTCTTT. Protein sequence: CASSEQGWVAFF.

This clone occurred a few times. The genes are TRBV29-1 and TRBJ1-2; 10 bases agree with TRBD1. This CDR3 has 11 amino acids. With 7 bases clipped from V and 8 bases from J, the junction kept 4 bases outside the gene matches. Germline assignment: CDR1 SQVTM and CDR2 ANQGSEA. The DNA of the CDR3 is TGCAGCGCGTGGACAGGGGGAGGCTACACCTTC. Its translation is CSAWTGGGYTF. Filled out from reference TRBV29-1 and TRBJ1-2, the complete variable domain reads SAVISQKPSRDICQRGTSLTIQCQVDSQVTMMFWYRQQPGQSLTLIATANQGSEATYESGFVIDKFPISRPNLTFSTLTVSNMSPEDSSIYLCSAWTGGGYTFGSGTRLTVV.

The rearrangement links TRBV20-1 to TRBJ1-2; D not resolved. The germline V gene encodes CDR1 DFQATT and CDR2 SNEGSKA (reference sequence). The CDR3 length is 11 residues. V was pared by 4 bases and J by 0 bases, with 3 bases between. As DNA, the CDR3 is TGCAGTGCTACCACTAACTATGGCTACACCTTC. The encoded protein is CSATTNYGYTF.

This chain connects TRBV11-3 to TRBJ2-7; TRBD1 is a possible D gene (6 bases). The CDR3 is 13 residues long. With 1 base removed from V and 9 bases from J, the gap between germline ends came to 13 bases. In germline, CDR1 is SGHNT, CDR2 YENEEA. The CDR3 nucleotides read TGTGCCAGCAGCTTAGGGACAGCGGCTGGGCAGTACTTC. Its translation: CASSLGTAAGQYF.

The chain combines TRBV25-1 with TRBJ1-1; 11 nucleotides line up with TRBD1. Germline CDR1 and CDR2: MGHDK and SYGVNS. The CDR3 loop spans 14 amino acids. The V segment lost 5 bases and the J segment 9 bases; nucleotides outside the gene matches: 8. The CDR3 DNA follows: TGTGCCAGCAGTCCCTTCGGACAGGGGGCGCAAGCTTTCTTT. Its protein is CASSPFGQGAQAFF.

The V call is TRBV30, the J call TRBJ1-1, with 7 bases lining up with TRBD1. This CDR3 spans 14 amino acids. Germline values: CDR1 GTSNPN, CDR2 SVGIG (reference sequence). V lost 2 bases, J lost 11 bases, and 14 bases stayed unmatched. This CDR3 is CAWSYRGVQGGAFF. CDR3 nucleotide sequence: TGTGCCTGGAGTTACAGGGGAGTACAGGGTGGCGCTTTCTTT.